One sample yielded the 32 T cell receptor beta chains listed below, sequenced in a study of T cell responses to AZD1222 COVID-19 vaccine. The assay was immunoSEQ multiplex PCR, and TCRdb's table has in-frame clones only and misses some. The repertoire includes about 120,000 clones, just over 90% of them detected once, and 4% to 5% sits in the top ten. The specimen comprised peripheral blood, sampled on day 0 of AZD1222 vaccination. The receptors were gathered from an adult in good health.

V and J are TRBV10-1 and TRBJ1-2, with a weak D call TRBD1 (6 bases). CDR1 and CDR2 from the germline V gene are WNHNN and SYGVQD (reference sequence). V was trimmed by 4 bases and J by 4 bases, leaving 10 bases between them. The length of the CDR3 is 13 residues. CDR3 nucleotide sequence: TGCGCCAGCAGTGCGGACAGCGCCTATGGCTACACCTTC. Encoded protein: CASSADSAYGYTF.

This clone has just a few counts. V gene TRBV27 combines with J gene TRBJ1-4; D is possibly TRBD1 (5 bases). The CDR3 extends over 14 amino acids. Germline-derived CDR1 and CDR2 are MNHEY and SMNVEV (reference sequence). Trimming pared 3 bases from V and 8 bases from J, leaving 13 bases between. CDR3 sequence reads: CASSFSGTREKLFF. The CDR3 coding sequence is TGTGCCAGCAGTTTCTCAGGGACTCGCGAAAAACTGTTTTTT. The full variable domain, its missing parts supplied by reference TRBV27 and TRBJ1-4, is EAQVTQNPRYLITVTGKKLTVTCSQNMNHEYMSWYRQDPGLGLRQIYYSMNVEVTDKGDVPEGYKVSRKEKRNFPLILESPSPNQTSLYFCASSFSGTREKLFFGSGTQLSVL.

The rearrangement links TRBV10-2 to TRBJ1-5; D call uncertain. Trimming took off 0 bases at V and 2 bases at J, with 5 bases between the two ends. The CDR3 totals 14 residues. Germline V lookup: CDR1 WSHSY, CDR2 SAAADI. The CDR3 protein is CASSESGGNQPQHF. The DNA for the CDR3 is TGCGCCAGCAGTGAGTCGGGCGGCAATCAGCCCCAGCATTTT.

This chain connects TRBV6-2 or TRBV6-3 to TRBJ1-1; no reliable D call. Germline CDR1 reads MNHEY; CDR2 reads SVGEGT. V shed 4 bases and J shed 6 bases, with 9 bases lying between them. This CDR3 is built from 12 residues. The CDR3 protein is CASSSPVAEAFF. The CDR3 DNA reads as TGTGCCAGCAGTTCCCCCGTAGCTGAAGCTTTCTTT.

This rearrangement joins TRBV7-9 to TRBJ1-1, with a possible D match to TRBD1 (5 bases). There are 15 residues in the CDR3. V was pared by 5 bases and J by 1 base, with 14 bases between. Germline V gene data show CDR1 as SEHNR and CDR2 as FQNEAQ (reference sequence). The CDR3 protein is CASSKDGTRNTEAFF. In DNA form, the CDR3 reads TGTGCCAGCAGCAAGGATGGGACTAGGAACACTGAAGCTTTCTTT.

The chain carries TRBV19 and TRBJ2-7, with 8 bases aligning to TRBD1. This CDR3 is 15 amino acids long. V lost 1 base to trimming and J lost 5 bases; unmatched junction nucleotides: 7. The germline gives CDR1 LNHDA, CDR2 SQIVND (reference sequence). The CDR3 loop reads CASSIGRTGTNEQYF. CDR3 DNA: TGTGCCAGTAGTATAGGGCGGACAGGGACGAACGAGCAGTACTTC.

V usage is TRBV27 and J usage is TRBJ1-2; D remains ambiguous. This CDR3 has 13 residues. Trimming stripped 3 bases from V and 5 bases from J, with 10 bases between. Looked up from germline, CDR1 is MNHEY and CDR2 is SMNVEV (reference sequence). Here the CDR3 reads CASSLDGLYGYTF. In nucleotides, the CDR3 is TGTGCCAGCAGTTTGGACGGCTTATATGGCTACACCTTC.

V and J are TRBV9 and TRBJ1-2, with D perhaps TRBD1 (5 bases). The germline gives CDR1 SGDLS, CDR2 YYNGEE. The CDR3 runs 15 residues. V lost 4 bases and J lost 0, with 13 bases in between. The CDR3 bases are TGTGCCAGCAGCCCCCAGGGTGGGTCTAACTATGGCTACACCTTC. It codes for CASSPQGGSNYGYTF.

This chain joins TRBV23-1 and TRBJ1-4; D is unclear. TRBV23-1 is an ORF, and what it does is uncertain. V was clipped by 4 bases and J by 3 bases, with 9 bases between them. This CDR3 region has 14 residues. The CDR3 region has the DNA TGCGCCAGCAGTCTACATACACCTAATGAAAAACTGTTTTTT. Translation gives CASSLHTPNEKLFF.

DNA for the CDR3: TGTGCCAGTAGTAACTGGGCCAACGTCCTGACTTTC. Translating gives CASSNWANVLTF. V is TRBV19 and J is TRBJ2-6; no clear D. The CDR3 extends over 12 amino acids. Trimming shortened V by 4 bases and J by 5 bases, and 3 bases separated the two germline ends. Germline V gives CDR1 LNHDA, CDR2 SQIVND (reference sequence). Full variable domain (missing parts from reference TRBV19 and TRBJ2-6): DGGITQSPKYLFRKEGQNVTLSCEQNLNHDAMYWYRQDPGQGLRLIYYSQIVNDFQKGDIAEGYSVSREKKESFPLTVTSAQKNPTAFYLCASSNWANVLTFGAGSRLTVL.

The chain uses TRBV6-5 and TRBJ1-5, with 8 nucleotides matching TRBD1. CDR3 length equals 15 residues. Germline assignment: CDR1 MNHEY and CDR2 SVGAGI. V was pared by 6 bases and J by 4 bases, with 8 bases of the junction left unmatched. Here the CDR3 DNA reads TGTGCCAGCAGCTCCGGACAGGGTTTAAATCAGCCCCAGCATTTT. As protein: CASSSGQGLNQPQHF.

This chain uses TRBV5-8 with TRBJ1-2; TRBD1 agrees at 9 bases. The V gene's germline CDR1 is SGHTS and CDR2 YDEGEE. The junction had 5 bases not matched to a gene; V was cut back by 4 bases and J by 1 base. This CDR3 is 15 amino acids long. Written as DNA, the CDR3 is TGTGCCAGCAGCCACCGGACAGGGGTTAACTATGGCTACACCTTC. Its translation: CASSHRTGVNYGYTF.

This sequence joins TRBV30 and TRBJ1-1, with 8 bases aligning to TRBD1. This CDR3 comprises 14 residues. With 5 bases clipped from V and 5 bases from J, the junction kept 10 bases outside the gene matches. From germline, CDR1 is GTSNPN and CDR2 SVGIG (reference sequence). The CDR3 loop is CAWDTTGGYTEAFF. CDR3 sequence (DNA): TGTGCCTGGGATACCACAGGGGGTTATACTGAAGCTTTCTTT.

As for this clone: At one boundary the junction diverges from the germline segment, which might be a read error. The genes are TRBV2 and TRBJ1-2; D uncertain. The CDR3 sequence is 8 residues long. The V gene's germline CDR1 is SNHLY and CDR2 FYNNEI. The CDR3 region is CSQLGYTF. CDR3 nucleotide sequence: TGCAGCCAGTTGGGCTACACCTTC.

The chain links TRBV27 to TRBJ2-7, with D tentatively TRBD1 or TRBD2 (5 bases each). The CDR3 runs 12 residues. Germline V lookup: CDR1 MNHEY, CDR2 SMNVEV (reference sequence). The V gene lost 5 bases and the J gene lost 4 bases, with 9 bases spanning the gap. The CDR3 DNA is TGTGCCAGCAGTGCGAGGGGATACGAGCAGTACTTC. Protein product: CASSARGYEQYF.

The chain carries TRBV30 and TRBJ1-5; maybe TRBD1 (6 bases). The CDR3 length is 13 residues. V dropped 1 base and J dropped 3 bases, with 7 bases sitting between them. Germline V CDR1 and CDR2: GTSNPN, SVGIG (reference sequence). The CDR3 DNA reads as TGTGCCTGGAGTGGACAGGACAATCAGCCCCAGCATTTT. Translated, it gives CAWSGQDNQPQHF.

The chain is built from TRBV7-8 and TRBJ1-6, with TRBD1 matching 10 bases. The length of the CDR3 is 13 residues. Germline V lookup: CDR1 SGHVS, CDR2 FQNEAQ. J lost 11 bases, V lost 5 bases, and 3 bases had no gene match. CDR3 DNA sequence: TGTGCCAGCAGCAGGGACAGGGGCGCACCCCTCCACTTT. Its translation: CASSRDRGAPLHF.

CDR3 region: CASSWGTIRQYF. The CDR3 coding sequence is TGTGCCAGCAGCTGGGGGACGATTCGACAGTACTTC. The rearrangement links TRBV7-9 to TRBJ2-7, with D possibly called TRBD1 or TRBD2 (5 bases each). The CDR3 spans 12 residues. Per the germline V gene, CDR1 is SEHNR and CDR2 is FQNEAQ (reference sequence). The V and J ends lost 4 bases and 10 bases respectively, with 14 bases between them.

The chain joins TRBV5-1 to TRBJ2-7; D not resolved. Germline assignment: CDR1 SGHRS and CDR2 YFSETQ. The CDR3 is made up of 15 amino acids. V lost 4 bases and J 0 bases, leaving 14 bases between the germline ends. The CDR3 DNA reads TGCGCCAGCAGCCCTGCCCAGGCTCGCTCCTACGAGCAGTACTTC. Protein: CASSPAQARSYEQYF. Complete variable domain (other parts from reference TRBV5-1 and TRBJ2-7): KAGVTQTPRYLIKTRGQQVTLSCSPISGHRSVSWYQQTPGQGLQFLFEYFSETQRNKGNFPGRFSGRQFSNSRSEMNVSTLELGDSALYLCASSPAQARSYEQYFGPGTRLTVT.

The gene calls are TRBV24-1 and TRBJ1-3; D gene ambiguous. There are 14 residues in the CDR3. With 4 bases removed from V and 0 bases from J, the gap between germline ends came to 6 bases. In germline, CDR1 is KGHDR, CDR2 SFDVKD. The CDR3 loop reads CATSDQDSGNTIYF. CDR3 nucleotide sequence: TGTGCCACCAGTGACCAGGACTCTGGAAACACCATATATTTT.

The chain carries TRBV4-2 and TRBJ1-4; 7 bases fit TRBD1. The V segment lost 1 base and the J segment 7 bases; nucleotides outside the gene matches: 3. The CDR3 extends over 14 amino acids. CDR1 and CDR2 from the germline V gene are LGHNA and YNFKEQ. The CDR3 coding sequence is TGTGCCAGCAGCCAAGTCAGGACAGGTGAAAAACTGTTTTTT. This codes for CASSQVRTGEKLFF.

This clone appeared once. The gene calls are TRBV5-8 and TRBJ2-5; D call uncertain. Trimming left V 0 bases short and J 7 bases short, with 7 bases between. Germline-derived CDR1 and CDR2 are SGHTS and YDEGEE. The CDR3 contains 12 residues. This CDR3 reads CASSLGRWTQYF. The CDR3 DNA sequence: TGTGCCAGCAGCTTGGGCCGCTGGACCCAGTACTTC. Combining the CDR3 with reference TRBV5-8 and TRBJ2-5 gives the whole variable domain EAGVTQSPTHLIKTRGQQATLRCSPISGHTSVYWYQQALGLGLQFLLWYDEGEERNRGNFPPRFSGRQFPNYSSELNVNALELEDSALYLCASSLGRWTQYFGPGTRLLVL.

V usage is TRBV5-1 and J usage is TRBJ1-1; no clear D gene. Per germline, CDR1 SGHRS and CDR2 YFSETQ. Trimming removed 5 bases at V and 2 bases at J, with 16 bases between. The CDR3 length is 15 residues. Here the CDR3 reads CASRRRSESNTEAFF. In nucleotides, the CDR3 is TGCGCCAGCAGACGGCGTAGCGAGAGTAACACTGAAGCTTTCTTT.

This chain connects TRBV7-2 to TRBJ2-7, with 7 bases that match TRBD1. The CDR3 is 15 residues long. Germline V gives CDR1 SGHTA, CDR2 FQGNSA. V shed 6 bases and J 5 bases; nucleotides not matched to a gene: 13. CDR3 coding DNA: TGTGCCAGCAGTAGACAGGGATATGTAGAAGACGAGCAGTACTTC. It specifies CASSRQGYVEDEQYF.

This clone has only one observation. This chain joins TRBV6-6 and TRBJ1-4; D is perhaps TRBD1 (6 bases). This CDR3 comprises 14 residues. The germline CDR1 and CDR2 sequences are MNHNY and SVGAGI (reference sequence). Trimming took 2 bases from V and 5 from J, leaving 9 bases between them. The CDR3 DNA follows: TGTGCCAGCAGTTACCAGGGGCCCAATGAAAAACTGTTTTTT. Translated: CASSYQGPNEKLFF.

The CDR3 DNA follows: TGTGCCAGCAGGGCCGGGGGGCGAGTCTACGAGCAGTACTTC. Translating it yields CASRAGGRVYEQYF. This chain uses TRBV27 with TRBJ2-7; tentatively, D is TRBD2 (7 bases). The CDR3 totals 14 residues. V lost 6 bases to trimming and J lost 3 bases, with 15 bases between them. CDR1 and CDR2 from the germline V gene are MNHEY and SMNVEV (reference sequence).

The chain is built from TRBV4-3 and TRBJ2-7, with 9 bases lining up with TRBD1. The CDR3 covers 15 residues. CDR1 is LGHNA, CDR2 YSLEER, per germline. V trimming: 3 bases; J trimming: 4 bases; junction bases outside the gene matches: 7. The CDR3 DNA follows: TGCGCCAGCAGCCATTCTTGGACAGGGGAGTACGAGCAGTACTTC. Its protein product is CASSHSWTGEYEQYF.

The chain combines TRBV6-5 with TRBJ2-1; 12 nucleotides align to TRBD2. The CDR3 has 14 residues. Germline CDR1 reads MNHEY; CDR2 reads SVGAGI. V was clipped by 6 bases and J by 6 bases; unmatched bases: 3. CDR3 protein: CASRKTSGGNEQFF. In DNA form, the CDR3 reads TGTGCCAGCAGGAAGACTAGCGGGGGCAATGAGCAGTTCTTC.

The gene calls are TRBV7-7 and TRBJ2-5, with D possibly matching TRBD1 (6 bases). The ends were cut back, 5 bases at V and 2 bases at J, with 9 bases in the middle. Germline CDR1 is SSHAT and CDR2 is FNYEAQ (reference sequence). The length of the CDR3 is 13 residues. CDR3 sequence (DNA): TGTGCCAGCAGCCCAGGGGCGCAAGAGACCCAGTACTTC. Translation gives CASSPGAQETQYF.

V gene TRBV5-1 combines with J gene TRBJ1-1; TRBD1 is a possible D gene (6 bases). Deletions cut 0 bases from V and 0 bases from J, with 9 bases between. CDR3 length equals 15 residues. CDR1 is SGHRS, CDR2 YFSETQ, per germline. This CDR3 reads CASSLERTVNTEAFF. The CDR3 DNA reads TGCGCCAGCAGCTTGGAGAGGACAGTGAACACTGAAGCTTTCTTT.

The rearrangement links TRBV18 to TRBJ1-6; D is ambiguous. There are 15 residues in the CDR3. CDR1 is KGHSH, CDR2 LQKENI, per germline. Trimming pared 3 bases from V and 7 bases from J, leaving 13 bases between. The CDR3 loop is CASSPVTGGNSPLHF. DNA for the CDR3: TGTGCCAGCTCACCGGTTACGGGAGGGAATTCACCCCTCCACTTT.

The rearrangement links TRBV5-1 to TRBJ2-7; 12 bases line up with TRBD2. Trimming removed 2 bases from V and 3 bases from J; junction bases left unmatched: 3. The CDR3 is 15 amino acids. Germline CDR1 is SGHRS and CDR2 is YFSETQ. The CDR3, as DNA: TGCGCCAGCAGCTTTACTAGCGGGGGGATCTACGAGCAGTACTTC. As protein: CASSFTSGGIYEQYF.